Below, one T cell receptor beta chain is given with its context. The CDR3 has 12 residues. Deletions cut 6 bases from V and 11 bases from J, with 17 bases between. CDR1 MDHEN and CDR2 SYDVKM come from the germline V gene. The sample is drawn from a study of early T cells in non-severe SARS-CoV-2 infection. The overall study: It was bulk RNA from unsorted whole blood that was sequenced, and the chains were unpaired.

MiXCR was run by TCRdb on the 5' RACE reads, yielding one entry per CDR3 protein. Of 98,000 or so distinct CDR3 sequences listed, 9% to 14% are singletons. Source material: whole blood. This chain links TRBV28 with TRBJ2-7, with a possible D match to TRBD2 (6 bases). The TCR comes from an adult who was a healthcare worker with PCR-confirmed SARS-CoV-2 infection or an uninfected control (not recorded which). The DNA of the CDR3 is TGTGCCAGCAGCTCTGGGACTCCCGGGGAGTACTTC. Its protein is CASSSGTPGEYF.